One sample yielded the 12 T cell receptor beta chains listed below, sequenced in a study of T cell changes during pregnancy in multiple sclerosis. This table comes from immunoSEQ multiplex PCR, and its TCRdb copy is limited to in-frame clones, with some not included. The profile covers 40,000 or so clones, with about 88% appearing a single time and approximately 4.5% taken by the ten largest. This sample comprised CD8+ T cells from peripheral blood mononuclear cells, obtained in the first trimester of pregnancy. The receptors derive from a female donor with multiple sclerosis, enrolled in a pregnancy study.

The chain couples TRBV2 to TRBJ2-7; D perhaps matches TRBD2 (5 bases). CDR1 is SNHLY and CDR2 is FYNNEI in the germline V gene. The CDR3 length is 14 residues. V lost 2 bases and J lost 0, with 8 bases in between. In nucleotides, the CDR3 is TGTGCCAGCAGTGAATATGGGAGCTCCTACGAGCAGTACTTC. This codes for CASSEYGSSYEQYF.

The chain employs TRBV11-2 and TRBJ2-6; 7 bases align to TRBD2. The CDR3 runs 19 residues. Trimming at V came to 5 bases and at J to 0 bases, leaving 13 bases not matched to a gene. Looked up from germline, CDR1 is SGHAT and CDR2 is FQNNGV. The CDR3 DNA follows: TGTGCCAGCAGCGCATGGGGCGGGGGATATGGCTCTGGGGCCAACGTCCTGACTTTC. Protein: CASSAWGGGYGSGANVLTF.

The gene calls are TRBV18 and TRBJ2-7, with TRBD2 as a possible D gene (5 bases). The CDR3 runs 13 residues. The ends were cut back, 2 bases at V and 1 base at J, with 6 bases in the middle. CDR1 KGHSH and CDR2 LQKENI come from the germline V gene. The CDR3 protein is CASSPSGSYEQYF. In DNA form, the CDR3 reads TGTGCCAGCTCACCATCGGGATCCTACGAGCAGTACTTC.

V gene TRBV11-2 combines with J gene TRBJ2-3; D is undetermined. The CDR3 consists of 18 residues. The V end was cut by 0 bases, the J end by 3 bases, with 19 bases between. CDR1 is SGHAT and CDR2 is FQNNGV in the germline V gene. CDR3 sequence reads: CASSLEYQPGGLTDTQYF. The CDR3 coding sequence is TGTGCCAGCAGCTTAGAATACCAGCCGGGTGGCCTGACAGATACGCAGTATTTT. Full variable domain (rest looked up from reference TRBV11-2 and TRBJ2-3): EAGVAQSPRYKIIEKRQSVAFWCNPISGHATLYWYQQILGQGPKLLIQFQNNGVVDDSQLPKDRFSAERLKGVDSTLKIQPAKLEDSAVYLCASSLEYQPGGLTDTQYFGPGTRLTVL.

This chain connects TRBV4-1 to TRBJ2-5; D is uncertain. The V end was cut by 1 base, the J end by 4 bases, with 10 bases between. CDR1 is MGHRA and CDR2 is YSYEKL in the germline V gene. The CDR3 consists of 14 residues. CDR3 sequence (DNA): TGCGCCAGCAGCCAAGTAGGCCAGGTAGAGACCCAGTACTTC. It encodes CASSQVGQVETQYF.

The chain links TRBV4-2 to TRBJ2-1; tentatively, D is TRBD2 (6 bases). Trimming took off 5 bases at V and 4 bases at J, with 18 bases between the two ends. The CDR3 is 16 amino acids. Germline V gives CDR1 LGHNA, CDR2 YNFKEQ. This chain's CDR3 is CASSRGRGETYNEQFF. The CDR3 DNA follows: TGTGCCAGCAGCAGGGGCCGCGGGGAAACTTACAATGAGCAGTTCTTC.

This clone was counted once. The chain combines TRBV11-2 with TRBJ2-2; 8 nucleotides match TRBD1. After removal of 3 bases from V and 6 bases from J, the junction contained 9 bases not matched to a gene. Germline CDR1 is SGHAT and CDR2 is FQNNGV. This CDR3 is 16 amino acids long. CDR3 in amino acids: CASSFIGQGSPGELFF. The CDR3 DNA reads TGTGCCAGCAGCTTTATAGGACAGGGAAGTCCCGGGGAGCTGTTTTTT.

This clone occurred a few times. The V gene is TRBV7-2, the J gene TRBJ2-1; 9 positions match TRBD2. V shed 10 bases and J 7 bases; nucleotides not matched to a gene: 11. There are 14 residues in the CDR3. Germline CDR1 SGHTA, CDR2 FQGNSA. The CDR3 DNA follows: TGTGCCATCTCCCTTGCGGGGGGGGTTAATGAGCAGTTCTTC. Encoded protein: CAISLAGGVNEQFF.

This chain links TRBV5-6 with TRBJ1-3; 9 bases fit TRBD1. The CDR3 length is 15 residues. Germline V gene data show CDR1 as SGHDT and CDR2 as YYEEEE. J lost 1 base, V lost 2 bases, and 1 base had no gene match. CDR3 amino acids: CASSLQGASGNTIYF. In nucleotides, the CDR3 is TGTGCCAGCAGCTTACAGGGGGCGTCTGGAAACACCATATATTTT.

The CDR3 sequence: CASSLSGGSTDTQYF. CDR3 DNA sequence: TGTGCCAGCAGCTTATCGGGGGGGAGTACAGATACGCAGTATTTT. The chain links TRBV13 to TRBJ2-3, with TRBD2 matching over 8 bases. V shed 2 bases, J shed 3 bases, and the junction held 4 bases outside the gene matches. This CDR3 is 15 amino acids long. CDR1 is PRHDT, CDR2 FYEKMQ, per germline (reference sequence).

The chain joins TRBV7-2 to TRBJ2-7, with D perhaps TRBD2 (6 bases). Trimming took 0 bases from V and 2 from J, leaving 17 bases between them. Germline lookup yields CDR1 SGHTA and CDR2 FQGNSA. The CDR3 length is 17 residues. The CDR3 bases are TGTGCCAGCAGCTTAGCTCGGGGGACTCTACACCCCTACGAGCAGTACTTC. This encodes CASSLARGTLHPYEQYF. Full variable domain (missing parts from reference TRBV7-2 and TRBJ2-7): GAGVSQSPSNKVTEKGKDVELRCDPISGHTALYWYRQSLGQGLEFLIYFQGNSAPDKSGLPSDRFSAERTGGSVSTLTIQRTQQEDSAVYLCASSLARGTLHPYEQYFGPGTRLTVT.

The chain uses TRBV28 and TRBJ1-2; 7 bases fit TRBD1. Trimming removed 2 bases from V and 1 base from J; junction bases left unmatched: 10. Germline lookup yields CDR1 MDHEN and CDR2 SYDVKM. CDR3 length: 17 residues. The chain's CDR3 is CASSLEGALKDNYGYTF. CDR3 in DNA: TGTGCCAGCAGTTTAGAGGGGGCCCTAAAAGATAACTATGGCTACACCTTC.